The rows below give T cell receptor beta chains drawn from one sample of a study of blood T cell repertoires in COVID-19. Using immunoSEQ multiplex PCR, the repertoire was profiled, and TCRdb retains in-frame clones only, with some absent. The data hold approximately 150,000 clones, with 84% observed a single time. The source material was peripheral blood. The receptors stem from a woman older than 75 with COVID-19, enrolled during active disease. Each CDR3 is given with its conserved first and last residue. A D gene is named only where the DNA matches it firmly. Clone size is stated in some rows and not others, as once, few, many or a class when expanded.

V gene	D gene	J gene	clone size	CDR3 protein	CDR3 DNA
TRBV9	.	TRBJ2-2	.	CASSLYTGELFF	TGTGCCAGCAGCTTATACACCGGGGAGCTGTTTTTT
TRBV9	TRBD1	TRBJ1-2	.	CASSSSTLSPGQSYGYTF	TGTGCCAGCAGCTCTTCAACCCTCTCTCCGGGACAGTCCTATGGCTACACCTTC
TRBV30	TRBD1	TRBJ2-3	.	CAWTGTGPSTDTQYF	TGTGCCTGGACCGGGACAGGTCCTAGCACAGATACGCAGTATTTT
TRBV11-2	.	TRBJ2-7	.	CASTLLRSEQYF	TGTGCCAGCACCCTCCTGAGGAGCGAGCAGTACTTC
TRBV10-3	.	TRBJ1-5	.	CAISGGGTGNQPQHF	TGTGCCATCAGTGGTGGGGGCACAGGCAATCAGCCCCAGCATTTT
TRBV7-2	TRBD2	TRBJ2-7	.	CASSSRGGLGEQYF	TGTGCCAGCAGCTCCCGGGGGGGCTTGGGTGAGCAGTACTTC
TRBV11-3	.	TRBJ2-7	.	CASSLQGTEQYF	TGTGCCAGCAGCTTACAGGGGACCGAGCAGTACTTC
TRBV28	TRBD2	TRBJ2-3	.	CASSGLAGGGDTQYF	TGTGCCAGCAGTGGGTTAGCGGGGGGCGGAGATACGCAGTATTTT
TRBV7-9	.	TRBJ2-2	once	CASSRTSPELFF	TGTGCCAGCAGCCGAACCAGTCCGGAGCTGTTTTTT
TRBV20-1	TRBD1	TRBJ2-7	few	CSAGQGQQYF	TGCAGTGCCGGACAGGGCCAGCAGTACTTC
TRBV7-9	.	TRBJ2-4	.	CASSIRGLAKNIQYF	TGTGCCAGCAGCATTCGAGGCCTAGCCAAAAACATTCAGTACTTC
TRBV28	.	TRBJ1-2	.	CASSSSYGYGYTF	TGTGCCAGCAGTTCGAGTTACGGCTATGGCTACACCTTC
TRBV28	.	TRBJ1-4	.	CASSLSFNEKLFF	TGTGCCAGCAGTCTATCTTTTAATGAAAAACTGTTTTTT
TRBV28	.	TRBJ1-5	.	CASSGRALDNQPQHF	TGTGCCAGCAGCGGCAGGGCTCTGGACAATCAGCCCCAGCATTTT
TRBV27	TRBD1	TRBJ1-6	.	CASSLVGTVNSPLHF	TGTGCCAGCAGTTTAGTCGGGACAGTTAATTCACCCCTCCACTTT
TRBV18	TRBD2	TRBJ2-7	.	CASSPRTSSVYEQYF	TGTGCCAGCTCACCTCGGACTAGTTCGGTGTACGAGCAGTACTTC
TRBV19	TRBD1	TRBJ1-2	few	CASSAGTAATF	TGTGCCAGTAGTGCCGGGACAGCGGCCACCTTC
TRBV7-2	.	TRBJ1-2	.	CASSERGGGYTF	TGTGCCAGCAGCGAACGAGGGGGTGGCTACACCTTC
TRBV4-1	.	TRBJ2-3	.	CASSQLQPRAGYGTTQYF	TGCGCCAGCAGCCAACTCCAACCCCGGGCAGGGTACGGCACGACGCAGTATTTT
TRBV29-1	.	TRBJ2-5	.	CSVERQQETQYF	TGCAGCGTTGAACGACAGCAAGAGACCCAGTACTTC
TRBV6-5	.	TRBJ2-3	.	CASSPQGVWTDTQYF	TGTGCCAGCAGTCCACAGGGAGTTTGGACAGATACGCAGTATTTT
TRBV27	.	TRBJ1-5	few	CASSFGGSTNQPQHF	TGTGCCAGCAGTTTCGGGGGGTCGACAAATCAGCCCCAGCATTTT
TRBV28	TRBD1	TRBJ1-3	few	CASSPNRARGRNTIYF	TGTGCCAGCAGTCCCAATAGGGCCAGGGGGAGGAACACCATATATTTT
TRBV10-3	TRBD2	TRBJ2-7	.	CAISARTSGGEQYF	TGTGCCATCAGTGCCCGGACTAGCGGGGGCGAGCAGTACTTC
TRBV27	TRBD1	TRBJ1-6	once	CASSLSGTGVSPLHF	TGTGCCAGCAGTTTATCAGGGACAGGGGTTTCACCCCTCCACTTT
TRBV27	TRBD1	TRBJ1-2	.	CASRAGGGYTF	TGTGCCAGCAGGGCAGGGGGTGGCTACACCTTC
TRBV5-1	.	TRBJ1-3	once	CASSLGTGAGNTIYF	TGCGCCAGCAGCTTGGGGACGGGGGCTGGAAACACCATATATTTT